This passage covers 27 T cell receptor beta chains from one sample sequenced in a study of OX40 agonist ivuxolimab in advanced cancers. Measured with immunoSEQ multiplex PCR; TCRdb has only the in-frame clones, and not every one. Of fewer than 65,000 clones in the sample, around 74% were seen once. The sequenced sample was CD4+ or CD8+ T cells sorted from blood, obtained in a trial of the OX40 agonist ivuxolimab. These receptors were collected from an adult with an advanced solid tumor such as melanoma, head and neck, liver or kidney cancer.

The rearrangement joins TRBV23-1 to TRBJ2-7; the D gene is possibly TRBD1 (6 bases). TRBV23-1 is recorded as an ORF, its role being uncertain. V lost 2 bases and J lost 5, with 19 bases in between. CDR3 length: 16 residues. CDR3 in DNA: TGCGCCAGCAGTCAAACCGCAGGGGTAGAGTGGAACGAGCAGTACTTC. It specifies CASSQTAGVEWNEQYF.

The chain joins TRBV9 to TRBJ1-4; D is unclear. V gave up 0 bases and J gave up 1 base, with 7 bases separating them. Germline CDR1 is SGDLS and CDR2 is YYNGEE. There are 15 residues in the CDR3. In DNA, the CDR3 is TGTGCCAGCAGCGTAGCGGTCGGAACTAATGAAAAACTGTTTTTT. It specifies CASSVAVGTNEKLFF.

The chain carries TRBV7-2 and TRBJ2-2, with 8 bases identical to TRBD2. CDR1 SGHTA and CDR2 FQGNSA come from the germline V gene. J gave up 2 bases and V 2 bases, and 4 bases lay outside the gene matches. The CDR3 consists of 16 residues. CDR3 nucleotide sequence: TGTGCCAGCAGCTTAACTAGCGGAGTCAACACCGGGGAGCTGTTTTTT. Its translation: CASSLTSGVNTGELFF.

This chain links TRBV7-9 with TRBJ2-2; D may be TRBD1 (6 bases). Looked up from germline, CDR1 is SEHNR and CDR2 is FQNEAQ (reference sequence). V shed 4 bases and J shed 6 bases, with 12 bases lying between them. The CDR3 consists of 14 residues. CDR3 sequence reads: CASSSGQSAGELFF. CDR3 DNA sequence: TGTGCCAGCAGCTCAGGACAGTCTGCCGGGGAGCTGTTTTTT.

The V call is TRBV19, the J call TRBJ2-1; D is perhaps TRBD2 (6 bases). Germline CDR1 and CDR2: LNHDA and SQIVND (reference sequence). This CDR3 is 12 amino acids long. V lost 8 bases to trimming and J lost 5 bases, with 10 bases between them. The CDR3 DNA is TGTGCCAGTCGGGCTAGCGACAATGAGCAGTTCTTC. It codes for CASRASDNEQFF.

The V call is TRBV5-4, the J call TRBJ2-7; 8 nucleotides agree with TRBD1. This CDR3 region has 15 residues. Trimming removed 3 bases from V and 0 bases from J; junction bases left unmatched: 5. CDR1 and CDR2 from the germline V gene are SGHNT and YYREEE (reference sequence). CDR3 sequence reads: CASSSTGGSSYEQYF. DNA for the CDR3: TGTGCCAGCAGCTCCACAGGGGGGAGCTCCTACGAGCAGTACTTC. The full variable domain, with the rest looked up from reference TRBV5-4 and TRBJ2-7, is ETGVTQSPTHLIKTRGQQVTLRCSSQSGHNTVSWYQQALGQGPQFIFQYYREEENGRGNFPPRFSGLQFPNYSSELNVNALELDDSALYLCASSSTGGSSYEQYFGPGTRLTVT.

The chain employs TRBV7-9 and TRBJ1-5; 7 nucleotides agree with TRBD1. This CDR3 spans 13 amino acids. V lost 5 bases and J lost 7; bases outside the gene matches: 5. Germline CDR1 and CDR2: SEHNR and FQNEAQ (reference sequence). The CDR3 DNA sequence: TGTGCCAGCAGCAGCCAGGGGGGGCAGCCCCAGCATTTT. Amino acids: CASSSQGGQPQHF. The complete variable domain, with remaining parts taken from reference TRBV7-9 and TRBJ1-5, reads DTGVSQNPRHKITKRGQNVTFRCDPISEHNRLYWYRQTLGQGPEFLTYFQNEAQLEKSRLLSDRFSAERPKGSFSTLEIQRTEQGDSAMYLCASSSQGGQPQHFGDGTRLSIL.

The chain is built from TRBV4-1 and TRBJ2-5; D not certain. The CDR3 runs to 14 residues. Germline V lookup: CDR1 MGHRA, CDR2 YSYEKL. Trimming removed 1 base from V and 4 bases from J, with 10 bases in between. In nucleotides, the CDR3 is TGCGCCAGCAGCCAAGGTTCAGAAAGAGAGACCCAGTACTTC. It translates to CASSQGSERETQYF.

The V and J genes are TRBV5-1 and TRBJ2-2, with D possibly matching TRBD1 (5 bases). V lost 1 base to trimming and J lost 4 bases, with 14 bases between them. The CDR3 has 16 amino acids. Germline CDR1 and CDR2: SGHRS and YFSETQ. The CDR3 coding sequence is TGCGCCAGCAGCTTGACAGGAGCGAAAGTCACCGGGGAGCTGTTTTTT. Its protein product is CASSLTGAKVTGELFF. Variable domain in full (rest from reference TRBV5-1 and TRBJ2-2): KAGVTQTPRYLIKTRGQQVTLSCSPISGHRSVSWYQQTPGQGLQFLFEYFSETQRNKGNFPGRFSGRQFSNSRSEMNVSTLELGDSALYLCASSLTGAKVTGELFFGEGSRLTVL.

V and J are TRBV5-1 and TRBJ2-7, with D perhaps matching TRBD1 or TRBD2 (5 bases each). CDR1 SGHRS and CDR2 YFSETQ come from the germline V gene. V was pared by 2 bases and J by 0 bases, with 15 bases between. The CDR3 spans 16 residues. The CDR3 is CASSFRGAGTSYEQYF. The CDR3 DNA reads TGCGCCAGCAGCTTCCGAGGGGCAGGGACCTCCTACGAGCAGTACTTC.

The V call is TRBV6-5, the J call TRBJ1-5; D unresolved. The CDR3 loop spans 15 amino acids. Germline loops: CDR1 MNHEY, CDR2 SVGAGI. V was shortened by 6 bases and J by 7 bases, with 19 bases between the two germline ends. CDR3: CASSSEGAGRQPQHF. The CDR3, as DNA: TGTGCCAGCAGCTCGGAGGGTGCCGGGCGACAGCCCCAGCATTTT.

This clone was found once. This chain links TRBV5-1 with TRBJ1-2; 10 nucleotides match TRBD1. CDR3 length equals 18 residues. The trim removed 0 bases at V and 7 bases at J, leaving 15 bases unmatched. CDR1 SGHRS and CDR2 YFSETQ come from the germline V gene. The CDR3 sequence is CASSLGQGAVSAFVGYTF. The DNA for the CDR3 is TGCGCCAGCAGCTTGGGACAGGGGGCAGTCTCCGCATTTGTTGGCTACACCTTC.

The chain recombines TRBV9 with TRBJ2-6; TRBD1 aligns across 7 bases. Germline V gene data show CDR1 as SGDLS and CDR2 as YYNGEE. V trimming: 0 bases; J trimming: 3 bases; junction bases outside the gene matches: 9. The length of the CDR3 is 18 residues. CDR3 DNA sequence: TGTGCCAGCAGCGTAGACAGGGGTACTCTGGGTGGGGCCAACGTCCTGACTTTC. Translating it yields CASSVDRGTLGGANVLTF. Full variable domain (outside the CDR3, taken from reference TRBV9 and TRBJ2-6): DSGVTQTPKHLITATGQRVTLRCSPRSGDLSVYWYQQSLDQGLQFLIQYYNGEERAKGNILERFSAQQFPDLHSELNLSSLELGDSALYFCASSVDRGTLGGANVLTFGAGSRLTVL.

This chain connects TRBV4-1 to TRBJ1-4; D gene ambiguous. The V gene lost 1 base and the J gene lost 2 bases, with 8 bases spanning the gap. Germline loops: CDR1 MGHRA, CDR2 YSYEKL. This CDR3 spans 15 amino acids. The CDR3 nucleotides read TGCGCCAGCAGCCAAGGAATAGCCACTAATGAAAAACTGTTTTTT. Amino acid sequence: CASSQGIATNEKLFF.

With regard to this clone: The identical CDR3 is also encoded by other nucleotide sequences in the sample. The rearrangement uses TRBV9 and TRBJ2-3; D gene unclear. The CDR3 covers 13 residues. V dropped 0 bases and J dropped 6 bases, with 8 bases sitting between them. CDR1 is SGDLS and CDR2 is YYNGEE in the germline V gene. The CDR3 loop is CASSVGGTDTQYF. The CDR3, as DNA: TGTGCCAGCAGCGTAGGGGGAACCGATACGCAGTATTTT.

This chain uses TRBV7-6 with TRBJ2-7, with 7 bases identical to TRBD2. Germline lookup yields CDR1 SGHVS and CDR2 FNYEAQ. J lost 5 bases, V lost 4 bases, and 11 bases had no gene match. This CDR3 is 15 amino acids long. The CDR3 DNA reads TGTGCCAGCAGCTCCCCCCCCGCGGGAGTCGACGAGCAGTACTTC. Its protein product is CASSSPPAGVDEQYF.

The chain has TRBV28 and TRBJ2-7; D perhaps matches TRBD2 (5 bases). This CDR3 is 14 amino acids long. Germline-derived CDR1 and CDR2 are MDHEN and SYDVKM. Trimming took 4 bases from V and 7 from J, leaving 17 bases between them. CDR3 in amino acids: CASSYLSKRWEQYF. The CDR3 region has the DNA TGTGCCAGCAGTTATTTAAGCAAGCGGTGGGAGCAGTACTTC.

The V call is TRBV29-1, the J call TRBJ2-1; TRBD2 aligns across 10 bases. Germline values: CDR1 SQVTM, CDR2 ANQGSEA. The CDR3 extends over 15 amino acids. V shed 7 bases, J shed 4 bases, and the junction held 10 bases outside the gene matches. The CDR3 loop reads CSGWSSGGFYNEQFF. The DNA of the CDR3 is TGCAGCGGGTGGTCTAGCGGGGGCTTTTACAATGAGCAGTTCTTC.

The chain employs TRBV5-6 and TRBJ1-1; no clear D. The V gene's germline CDR1 is SGHDT and CDR2 YYEEEE. This CDR3 is 16 amino acids long. V was shortened by 0 bases and J by 1 base, with 13 bases between the two germline ends. CDR3 DNA: TGTGCCAGCAGCTTGGGCATCCCGTCTAGGAACACTGAAGCTTTCTTT. Encoded protein: CASSLGIPSRNTEAFF.

This clone was detected once. This chain connects TRBV4-3 to TRBJ1-4; D might be TRBD1 (5 bases). The V end was cut by 4 bases, the J end by 5 bases, with 11 bases between. CDR3 length: 14 residues. Germline V gene lookup returns CDR1 LGHNA and CDR2 YSLEER. The CDR3 protein is CASSRTGSNEKLFF. The CDR3 nucleotides read TGCGCCAGCAGCCGCACAGGATCGAATGAAAAACTGTTTTTT.

The CDR3 region is CASSPNLNQPQHF. CDR3 DNA sequence: TGCGCCAGCAGTCCTAATTTAAATCAGCCCCAGCATTTT. The chain couples TRBV4-1 to TRBJ1-5; no definite D call. V was cut by 6 bases and J by 4 bases, with 10 bases left in between. The CDR3 is 13 amino acids. Per the germline V gene, CDR1 is MGHRA and CDR2 is YSYEKL.

The chain carries TRBV7-2 and TRBJ2-1; TRBD2 matches 12 bases. Germline lookup yields CDR1 SGHTA and CDR2 FQGNSA. Trimming took 3 bases from V and 9 from J; bases not matched to a gene: 12. CDR3 length: 17 residues. CDR3 in DNA: TGTGCCAGCAGCTTTCAACCGGGACTAGCGGGTGCAGGTGAGCAGTTCTTC. Protein: CASSFQPGLAGAGEQFF. The complete variable domain, with remaining parts taken from reference TRBV7-2 and TRBJ2-1, reads GAGVSQSPSNKVTEKGKDVELRCDPISGHTALYWYRQSLGQGLEFLIYFQGNSAPDKSGLPSDRFSAERTGGSVSTLTIQRTQQEDSAVYLCASSFQPGLAGAGEQFFGPGTRLTVL.

V and J are TRBV7-9 and TRBJ2-1, with D possibly matching TRBD1 (5 bases). The CDR3 is 14 amino acids. Trimming took 1 base from V and 3 from J, leaving 7 bases between them. In germline, CDR1 is SEHNR, CDR2 FQNEAQ (reference sequence). CDR3 protein: CASSLETVYNEQFF. As DNA, the CDR3 is TGTGCCAGCAGCTTAGAGACAGTCTACAATGAGCAGTTCTTC.

This chain uses TRBV6-6 with TRBJ2-5, with TRBD2 matching 10 bases. V lost 7 bases and J lost 2; bases outside the gene matches: 4. Germline V gene data show CDR1 as MNHNY and CDR2 as SVGAGI (reference sequence). This CDR3 spans 14 amino acids. The CDR3 sequence: CASNQRGGQETQYF. The CDR3 DNA is TGTGCCAGCAACCAGCGGGGGGGACAAGAGACCCAGTACTTC.

The V gene is TRBV4-1, the J gene TRBJ2-7; 9 nucleotides agree with TRBD1. V shed 4 bases and J 0 bases; nucleotides not matched to a gene: 4. There are 15 residues in the CDR3. The germline CDR1 and CDR2 sequences are MGHRA and YSYEKL. The chain's CDR3 is CASSRGQGSSYEQYF. In DNA, the CDR3 is TGCGCCAGCAGCCGCGGACAGGGGAGCTCCTACGAGCAGTACTTC.

The CDR3 region has the DNA TGTGCCAGCAGGACTAAGAGACTCTACTACGAGCAGTACTTC. Translated: CASRTKRLYYEQYF. This chain uses TRBV6-6 with TRBJ2-7, with a tentative D call TRBD2 (5 bases). The CDR3 sequence is 14 residues long. The germline V gene encodes CDR1 MNHNY and CDR2 SVGAGI (reference sequence). V lost 6 bases and J 3 bases, leaving 15 bases between the germline ends.

This clone appeared once. The rearrangement links TRBV7-2 to TRBJ2-5; D perhaps matches TRBD1 (5 bases). V was clipped by 5 bases and J by 5 bases, with 21 bases between them. This CDR3 spans 16 amino acids. Germline V CDR1 and CDR2: SGHTA, FQGNSA. Written as DNA, the CDR3 is TGTGCCAGCAGCCTTCTCTGGCAGGGATTCAGGGAGACCCAGTACTTC. It encodes CASSLLWQGFRETQYF.